This record concerns one T cell receptor (beta chain) sequence. Its antigen remains unidentified. The sample holds no much larger clone one base away, and base qualities are not on file. In the germline V gene, CDR1 corresponds to LGHNA and CDR2 to YSLEER. V sheds 1 base and J sheds 10 bases, leaving 8 bases between their ends. The CDR3 holds 13 amino acids from the cysteine to the phenylalanine. The DNA shown is the 39-base CDR3, in frame from base 1. This record comes from a study of T-cell memory formation after mild COVID-19 listed by TCRdb under 2021. Context from the whole study: TCR sequence clusters from the two donors were found to be largely donor specific. T-cell clones expanding and contracting after mild COVID-19 in a couple of donors were tracked by longitudinal TCRalpha and TCRbeta repertoire sequencing. The cohort comprised two young, previously healthy adult volunteers, one female and one male.

Sequencing was carried out with an Illumina NovaSeq 6000. cDNA libraries for TCRalpha and TCRbeta were prepared by 5'RACE using constant-segment primers, with sample barcodes and unique molecular identifiers added. RNA was extracted from every sample with Trizol reagent. Libraries were amplified in two PCR steps, with a second sample barcode and Illumina TruSeq adapters added in the second step. The libraries were sequenced on an Illumina NovaSeq using 2 x 150 bp paired-end reads. On the authors' methods: Demultiplexing of reads and collapsing into UMI-guided consensus sequences were performed with migec v1.2.7. Using mixcr v2.1.11, UMI consensuses were aligned to TRA and TRB V and J templates and then assembled into clonotypes. A clonotype was counted as expanded or contracted only if both edgeR and NoisET called the change significant, with noise models trained on biological replicates. For edgeR calls, the cutoffs were a false discovery rate-adjusted p below 0.01 and a log2 fold-change threshold of 1. As an exploratory analysis of dynamics, PCA with hierarchical clustering was applied to max-normalized trajectories of the 1000 most abundant clonotypes. Each responding clone was given a CD4 or CD8 phenotype based on the CD4+ and CD8+ repertoires, which had been sequenced separately. TCRdb trimmed the raw reads at Q25, called clones with MiXCR and kept productive beta chains. Each CDR3 protein appears once, grouped with its most common genes and DNA. The V and J calls and clone size come from TCRdb's table, not from the authors' own analysis. A total of about 320,000 distinct CDR3 sequences appear in this sample, 14% of them only once. The ten largest clonotypes hold around 20% of the sample.

Here is what the overall study found, with its caveats: Clones contracting from day 15 to 85 had balanced CD4/CD8 phenotypes, while a second wave expanding from day 15 to 37 was biased towards CD4+. The second-wave clones that peaked on day 37 were not confirmed to be SARS-CoV-2 specific. Contracting CD4+ clones were located mainly in the CM and EM memory subsets, whereas CD8+ clones were found to be enriched in EMRA. Some responding clones were detected in pre-infection memory, which suggested that pre-existing cross-reactive memory T cells had joined the SARS-CoV-2 response. Only a couple of mild cases were covered by the study, and larger cohorts that include severe cases with pre-infection samples were considered necessary.

Ficoll-Paque density gradient centrifugation was used to isolate PBMCs. The clonotype was recovered from a man younger than 35 who had mild COVID-19 (a few samples of this study predate the infection). The sample titles of this study are shuffled in the database, so cell type and time point are left out; the donor was told from shared clones. Sequencing was done on a sample of PBMCs or a T cell subset sorted from them (not recorded which). The sequence links TRBV4-3 to TRBJ1-6; TRBD1 is perhaps the D gene, given 5 matching bases. The nucleotide sequence is given as TGCGCCAGCAGCCAAGGCAGGGACTCACCCCTCCACTTT. It specifies CASSQGRDSPLHF.